Listed below are T cell receptor beta chains from one sample, sequenced in a study of blood T cell repertoires in COVID-19. The assay was immunoSEQ multiplex PCR, and TCRdb's table has in-frame clones only and misses some. The profile covers 200,000 to 250,000 clones, with approximately 77% appearing a single time and 3% to 4% taken by the ten largest. The source material was peripheral blood. These receptors all stem from a woman of 80 years or more with acute or convalescent COVID-19. Each CDR3 is given with its conserved first and last residue. D genes are given only for firm matches. Clone sizes are given selectively: once, few, many, or a class where the clone is expanded.

clone_size: .; v_call: TRBV2; d_call: TRBD1; j_call: TRBJ1-5; cdr3_aa: CASNPGTGGNQPQHF; cdr3_nt: TGTGCCAGCAACCCCGGGACAGGGGGCAATCAGCCCCAGCATTTT
clone_size: few; v_call: TRBV2; d_call: .; j_call: TRBJ1-5; cdr3_aa: CASSTGLGSQPQHF; cdr3_nt: TGTGCCAGCAGTACAGGGTTAGGTAGTCAGCCCCAGCATTTT
clone_size: .; v_call: TRBV5-1; d_call: TRBD2; j_call: TRBJ2-3; cdr3_aa: CASSLTSGSLTDTQYF; cdr3_nt: TGCGCCAGCAGCTTGACTAGCGGGAGCCTCACAGATACGCAGTATTTT
clone_size: .; v_call: TRBV2; d_call: .; j_call: TRBJ2-1; cdr3_aa: CASSAGSYNEQFF; cdr3_nt: TGTGCCAGCAGTGCCGGGTCCTACAATGAGCAGTTCTTC
clone_size: .; v_call: TRBV6-5; d_call: TRBD1; j_call: TRBJ2-3; cdr3_aa: CAGGQGFATDTQYF; cdr3_nt: TGTGCCGGGGGACAGGGGTTTGCCACAGATACGCAGTATTTT
clone_size: .; v_call: TRBV5-4; d_call: .; j_call: TRBJ2-5; cdr3_aa: CASSRLPGEETQYF; cdr3_nt: TGTGCCAGCAGCCGGCTCCCGGGGGAAGAGACCCAGTACTTC
clone_size: .; v_call: TRBV29-1; d_call: TRBD1; j_call: TRBJ1-2; cdr3_aa: CSVDGTGGRGYTF; cdr3_nt: TGCAGCGTTGATGGGACAGGGGGCCGAGGCTACACCTTC
clone_size: .; v_call: TRBV7-2; d_call: .; j_call: TRBJ1-3; cdr3_aa: CASSLRTDSGNTIYF; cdr3_nt: TGTGCCAGCAGCTTACGAACAGACTCTGGAAACACCATATATTTT
clone_size: .; v_call: TRBV28; d_call: TRBD1; j_call: TRBJ1-6; cdr3_aa: CASSPLGQANSPLHF; cdr3_nt: TGTGCCAGCAGTCCCCTGGGACAGGCGAATTCACCCCTCCACTTT
clone_size: once; v_call: TRBV2; d_call: .; j_call: TRBJ2-2; cdr3_aa: CASIKGSMNTGELFF; cdr3_nt: TGTGCCAGCATTAAAGGGAGTATGAACACCGGGGAGCTGTTTTTT
clone_size: .; v_call: TRBV5-1; d_call: TRBD1; j_call: TRBJ1-2; cdr3_aa: CASSWTGGTYGYTF; cdr3_nt: TGCGCCAGCAGCTGGACAGGGGGGACCTATGGCTACACCTTC
clone_size: .; v_call: TRBV6-6; d_call: TRBD1; j_call: TRBJ2-3; cdr3_aa: CASSSGQGGDTQYF; cdr3_nt: TGTGCCAGCAGTTCTGGACAGGGTGGTGATACGCAGTATTTT
clone_size: few; v_call: TRBV7-2; d_call: .; j_call: TRBJ1-1; cdr3_aa: CASSLFPSSEGTEAFF; cdr3_nt: TGTGCCAGCAGCTTATTCCCTTCGAGCGAGGGCACTGAAGCTTTCTTT
clone_size: .; v_call: TRBV6-5; d_call: TRBD1; j_call: TRBJ1-2; cdr3_aa: CASRSTGGAYGYTF; cdr3_nt: TGTGCCAGCAGGAGCACAGGGGGCGCCTATGGCTACACCTTC
clone_size: .; v_call: TRBV11-3; d_call: .; j_call: TRBJ1-1; cdr3_aa: CASSLVYGLEAFF; cdr3_nt: TGTGCCAGCAGCTTAGTTTATGGGCTCGAAGCTTTCTTT
clone_size: few; v_call: TRBV6-1; d_call: TRBD1; j_call: TRBJ1-1; cdr3_aa: CASRGTGSTEAFF; cdr3_nt: TGTGCCAGCAGAGGGACAGGGAGCACTGAAGCTTTCTTT
clone_size: .; v_call: TRBV4-2; d_call: TRBD1; j_call: TRBJ1-6; cdr3_aa: CASRVERTGDNSPLHF; cdr3_nt: TGTGCCAGCAGAGTGGAAAGGACAGGGGATAATTCACCCCTCCACTTT
clone_size: .; v_call: TRBV30; d_call: .; j_call: TRBJ1-4; cdr3_aa: CAWSGRVNEKLFF; cdr3_nt: TGTGCCTGGAGTGGCAGGGTGAATGAAAAACTGTTTTTT
clone_size: .; v_call: TRBV6-5; d_call: .; j_call: TRBJ2-7; cdr3_aa: CASRLTAETYEQYF; cdr3_nt: TGTGCCAGCAGACTAACGGCCGAGACCTACGAGCAGTACTTC
clone_size: .; v_call: TRBV6-5; d_call: .; j_call: TRBJ1-5; cdr3_aa: CASSPDSLGNQPQHF; cdr3_nt: TGTGCCAGCAGCCCCGACAGCCTAGGGAATCAGCCCCAGCATTTT